Included here is one T cell receptor beta chain sequence, with context. Its antigen is not known. The CDR3 has 15 residues. The ends lost 9 bases at V and 7 bases at J; junction bases unmatched: 14. The germline V gene has CDR1 LNHDA and CDR2 SQIVND (reference sequence). This sample stems from a study of T cell responses to AZD1222 COVID-19 vaccine. Second-dose timings of about 4 or about 12 weeks were pooled. Notes on the study in general: Females made up more of the donors, who were largely white British, and clonal diversity may have come out too low. Sampling that yielded the repertoires occurred only after the peak T cell response. Researchers report vaccine-associated CD4 TCRs spanning spike, with dominance at 160-218 and 743-854.

TCRdb's copy holds only in-frame clones and misses some; the assay was immunoSEQ multiplex PCR. The repertoire holds around 130,000 clones, roughly 92% seen once, with about 1.1% in the top ten. The source of this sequence is an adult who received the AZD1222 COVID-19 vaccine. V gene TRBV19 combines with J gene TRBJ1-5; 8 bases agree with TRBD1. Sequenced material: peripheral blood, taken 28 days after the second AZD1222 dose. The DNA for the CDR3 is TGTGCCAGCAATCGTGGACAGGGACGTTTACAGCCCCAGCATTTT. Protein product: CASNRGQGRLQPQHF.